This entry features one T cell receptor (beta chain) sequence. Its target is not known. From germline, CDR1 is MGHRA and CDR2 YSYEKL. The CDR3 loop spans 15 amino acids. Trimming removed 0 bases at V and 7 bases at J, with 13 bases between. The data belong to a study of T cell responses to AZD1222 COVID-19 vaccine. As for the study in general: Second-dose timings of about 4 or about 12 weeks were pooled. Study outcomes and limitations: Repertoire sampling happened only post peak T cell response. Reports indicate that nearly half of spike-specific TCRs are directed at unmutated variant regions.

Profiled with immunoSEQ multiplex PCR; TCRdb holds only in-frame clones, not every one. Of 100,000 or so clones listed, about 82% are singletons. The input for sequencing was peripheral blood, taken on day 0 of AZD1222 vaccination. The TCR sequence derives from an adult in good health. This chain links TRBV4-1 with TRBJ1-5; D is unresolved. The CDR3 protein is CASSQDPFSRQPQHF. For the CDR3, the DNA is TGCGCCAGCAGCCAAGATCCCTTCTCCAGGCAGCCCCAGCATTTT.